This TCR beta chain was captured in a study of cytomegalovirus exposure and HLA in healthy donors. Notes on the study in general: The authors later linked a missense DCLRE1C variant to TCR beta V- and J-gene trimming. A later analysis found TCR association rates differed by HLA locus, highest for DRB1 and lowest for HLA-C.

PCR involved 60 Vbeta and 13 Jbeta primers. The table came from immunoSEQ multiplex PCR; TCRdb's copy has only in-frame clones and leaves some out. Here the sample spans 150,000 to 200,000 clones, roughly 80% being singletons. In germline, CDR1 is SNHLY, CDR2 FYNNEI. Losses at the gene ends were 10 bases for V and 0 bases for J; bases not matched to a gene: 9. The CDR3 is 14 amino acids. Comment on this clone: Antigen unknown.

V is TRBV2 and J is TRBJ2-7; 7 nucleotides align to TRBD1. Material: PBMCs. The TCR was taken from a male donor in good health and CMV-seronegative. DNA for the CDR3: TGTGCCACCGTACGAGGACAGGCCTCCTACGAGCAGTACTTC. This sequence encodes CATVRGQASYEQYF. The full variable domain, with the rest looked up from reference TRBV2 and TRBJ2-7, is EPEVTQTPSHQVTQMGQEVILRCVPISNHLYFYWYRQILGQKVEFLVSFYNNEISEKSEIFDDQFSVERPDGSNFTLKIRSTKLEDSAMYFCATVRGQASYEQYFGPGTRLTVT.